These 23 T cell receptor beta chains share one sample of origin, sequenced in a study of cytomegalovirus exposure and HLA in healthy donors. PCR used 60 Vbeta primers and 13 Jbeta primers. The data were produced by immunoSEQ multiplex PCR, yet TCRdb's version contains in-frame clones alone and is incomplete. This sample yields more than 150,000 clones, of which 60% to 80% are seen a single time; about 7.6% belongs to the top ten. Sequencing input: PBMCs. Source of these receptors: a woman in her thirties or forties in good health and CMV-seropositive.

The table lists this clone with a count of one. The chain is built from TRBV30 and TRBJ2-5; maybe TRBD1 (5 bases). The CDR3 has 13 amino acids. CDR1 and CDR2 (germline): GTSNPN, SVGIG (reference sequence). V lost 3 bases and J 5 bases, leaving 13 bases between the germline ends. The CDR3 DNA sequence: TGTGCCTGGAGGGAAAGGGGATGGGAGACCCAGTACTTC. Its translation: CAWRERGWETQYF.

The gene calls are TRBV15 and TRBJ2-7; a weak D match, TRBD2 (5 bases). V was cut by 4 bases and J by 3 bases, with 10 bases left in between. The CDR3 runs to 13 residues. Looked up from germline, CDR1 is LNHNV and CDR2 is YYDKDF (reference sequence). As DNA, the CDR3 is TGTGCCACCAGCACGAGGGCCTTCTACGAGCAGTACTTC. Translating it yields CATSTRAFYEQYF. Together with reference TRBV15 and TRBJ2-7, the CDR3 gives the full variable domain: DAMVIQNPRYQVTQFGKPVTLSCSQTLNHNVMYWYQQKSSQAPKLLFHYYDKDFNNEADTPDNFQSRRPNTSFCFLDIRSPGLGDTAMYLCATSTRAFYEQYFGPGTRLTVT.

As for this clone: At one end, the junction sequence differs from germline, possibly due to a read error. The chain recombines TRBV7-7 with TRBJ2-5; 11 bases agree with TRBD2. From germline, CDR1 is SSHAT and CDR2 FNYEAQ (reference sequence). The CDR3 is 14 amino acids. CDR3 in amino acids: CASSSSGRRETQYF. The CDR3 bases are TGTGCTAGCAGCTCTAGCGGGAGGAGGGAGACCCAGTACTTC.

V is TRBV19 and J is TRBJ2-1, with a possible D match to TRBD2 (6 bases). This CDR3 has 19 residues. Germline V CDR1 and CDR2: LNHDA, SQIVND (reference sequence). Trimming removed 3 bases from V and 4 bases from J, with 25 bases in between. CDR3 in DNA: TGTGCCAGTAGTATCCGGGGACTCGCAGCGGCGGGAACGTACAATGAGCAGTTCTTC. Its protein is CASSIRGLAAAGTYNEQFF.

This chain joins TRBV10-2 and TRBJ2-5, with D unresolved. Germline CDR1 reads WSHSY; CDR2 reads SAAADI. V was clipped by 4 bases and J by 0 bases, with 9 bases between them. The CDR3 contains 14 residues. The DNA for the CDR3 is TGCGCCAGCAGTGGAGGCAGAAACCAAGAGACCCAGTACTTC. This encodes CASSGGRNQETQYF.

This rearrangement joins TRBV7-3 to TRBJ1-1; D not certain. CDR3 length: 14 amino acids. The V gene lost 1 base and the J gene lost 1 base, with 7 bases spanning the gap. The germline CDR1 and CDR2 sequences are SGHTA and FQGTGA. CDR3 loop: CASSLSAGNTEAFF. CDR3 nucleotide sequence: TGTGCCAGCAGCTTAAGTGCAGGGAACACTGAAGCTTTCTTT.

The rearrangement joins TRBV11-2 to TRBJ2-7, with 7 bases fitting TRBD2. Per germline, CDR1 SGHAT and CDR2 FQNNGV. J gave up 12 bases and V 5 bases, and 7 bases lay outside the gene matches. This CDR3 region has 11 residues. The CDR3 spells CASSGWAGAYF. The DNA of the CDR3 is TGTGCCAGCAGCGGGTGGGCGGGAGCGTACTTC.

V is TRBV11-2 and J is TRBJ2-2; D may be TRBD1 (6 bases). Between the trimmed V and J ends, which lost 5 bases and 5 bases, there was a span of 12 bases. Germline-derived CDR1 and CDR2 are SGHAT and FQNNGV. This CDR3 comprises 14 residues. The CDR3 reads CASSSFRGTGELFF. CDR3 DNA: TGTGCCAGCAGCAGTTTCAGGGGAACCGGGGAGCTGTTTTTT.

V and J are TRBV10-1 and TRBJ2-5; 8 nucleotides match TRBD2. The end of the DNA aligns better with TRBJ2-7, so the J call may be wrong. This CDR3 is 14 amino acids long. The V gene's germline CDR1 is WNHNN and CDR2 SYGVQD (reference sequence). The CDR3 region is CASSPSGSSYEQYF. The DNA for the CDR3 is TGCGCCAGCTCCCCTAGCGGGTCTTCCTACGAGCAGTACTTC.

CDR3 bases: TGTGCCAGCAGACAGATAATCGGGCTAGCTCGCTCGTACAATGAGCAGTTCTTC. It translates to CASRQIIGLARSYNEQFF. J is TRBJ2-1 and V is TRBV27, with a weak D call TRBD2 (5 bases). V gave up 6 bases and J gave up 4 bases, with 25 bases separating them. The CDR3 is made up of 18 amino acids. CDR1 is MNHEY and CDR2 is SMNVEV in the germline V gene (reference sequence).

In its sample, this clone was seen a few times. J is TRBJ1-1 and V is TRBV5-4; tentatively, D is TRBD1 (6 bases). CDR3 size: 14 residues. The V end was cut by 5 bases, the J end by 6 bases, with 17 bases between. Germline assignment: CDR1 SGHNT and CDR2 YYREEE (reference sequence). The DNA for the CDR3 is TGTGCCAGCAGTCCACCACAGGGATCCCCTGAAGCTTTCTTT. This codes for CASSPPQGSPEAFF.

In this sample, this clone turned up once. The chain links TRBV28 to TRBJ2-1; TRBD2 agrees at 7 bases. The CDR3 contains 17 residues. CDR1 MDHEN and CDR2 SYDVKM come from the germline V gene. Trimming removed 7 bases from V and 3 bases from J; junction bases left unmatched: 15. CDR3 protein: CASTHPMGLAVYNEQFF. Here the CDR3 DNA reads TGTGCCAGCACTCACCCCATGGGGCTAGCGGTCTACAATGAGCAGTTCTTC.

This sequence joins TRBV15 and TRBJ2-6; no firm D call. Trimming pared 2 bases from V and 0 bases from J, leaving 8 bases between. The CDR3 is made up of 16 amino acids. The germline V gene has CDR1 LNHNV and CDR2 YYDKDF (reference sequence). As DNA, the CDR3 is TGTGCCACCAGCAGATTACGGAGCTCTGGGGCCAACGTCCTGACTTTC. Translation gives CATSRLRSSGANVLTF. The whole variable domain, remainder taken from reference TRBV15 and TRBJ2-6, is DAMVIQNPRYQVTQFGKPVTLSCSQTLNHNVMYWYQQKSSQAPKLLFHYYDKDFNNEADTPDNFQSRRPNTSFCFLDIRSPGLGDTAMYLCATSRLRSSGANVLTFGAGSRLTVL.

This chain uses TRBV14 with TRBJ1-3, with 7 nucleotides matching TRBD1. V lost 5 bases, J lost 5 bases, and 3 bases stayed unmatched. Germline-derived CDR1 and CDR2 are SGHDN and FVKESK. This CDR3 has 13 residues. The DNA for the CDR3 is TGTGCCAGCAGCACGGGACAGCGAAACACCATATATTTT. Protein: CASSTGQRNTIYF.

The rearrangement joins TRBV25-1 to TRBJ2-1; D call uncertain. V was cut by 7 bases and J by 2 bases, with 12 bases left in between. CDR1 and CDR2 from the germline V gene are MGHDK and SYGVNS. The CDR3 runs 14 residues. The CDR3 coding sequence is TGTGCCAGCACCCCATCCACAACCTACAATGAGCAGTTCTTC. It specifies CASTPSTTYNEQFF.

The rearrangement joins TRBV6-5 to TRBJ1-1; 10 bases are a match to TRBD1. CDR1 and CDR2 (germline): MNHEY, SVGAGI. With V trimmed by 6 bases and J by 10 bases, 14 bases remained unmatched. The CDR3 contains 15 residues. The DNA of the CDR3 is TGTGCCAGCAGATCCGCCGGGACAGGGGAATTCGTAGCTTTCTTT. Protein product: CASRSAGTGEFVAFF.

This chain connects TRBV28 to TRBJ1-4; no reliable D call. This CDR3 has 14 residues. Germline CDR1 reads MDHEN; CDR2 reads SYDVKM. The ends were cut back, 6 bases at V and 5 bases at J, with 13 bases in the middle. CDR3 loop: CASSQALANEKLFF. DNA of the CDR3: TGTGCCAGCAGCCAAGCGTTGGCAAATGAAAAACTGTTTTTT.

The chain joins TRBV7-9 to TRBJ1-1; D might be TRBD1 (6 bases). This CDR3 contains 18 residues. Trimming shortened V by 1 base and J by 3 bases, and 21 bases separated the two germline ends. Germline lookup yields CDR1 SEHNR and CDR2 FQNEAQ (reference sequence). The CDR3 sequence is CASSLVVGGQGRDTEAFF. The CDR3 nucleotides are TGTGCCAGCAGCTTAGTCGTCGGGGGGCAAGGGCGGGACACTGAAGCTTTCTTT. Supplemented by reference TRBV7-9 and TRBJ1-1, the full variable domain reads DTGVSQNPRHKITKRGQNVTFRCDPISEHNRLYWYRQTLGQGPEFLTYFQNEAQLEKSRLLSDRFSAERPKGSFSTLEIQRTEQGDSAMYLCASSLVVGGQGRDTEAFFGQGTRLTVV.

The chain employs TRBV4-2 and TRBJ2-7; 9 bases agree with TRBD1. The J segment lost 1 base and the V segment lost 3 bases, leaving 10 bases of the junction unmatched. This CDR3 is 17 amino acids long. CDR1 and CDR2 (germline): LGHNA, YNFKEQ. CDR3 nucleotides: TGTGCCAGCAGCCAGCCCACAGGGGGCGCCGGGTCCTACGAGCAGTACTTC. This gives the protein CASSQPTGGAGSYEQYF.

This rearrangement joins TRBV11-2 to TRBJ1-6, with a possible D match to TRBD1 (5 bases). Trimming removed 5 bases at V and 5 bases at J, with 13 bases between. The CDR3 runs 15 residues. Germline CDR1 SGHAT, CDR2 FQNNGV. CDR3 region: CASSLRGADNSPLHF. DNA of the CDR3: TGTGCCAGCAGCCTCCGCGGGGCAGATAATTCACCCCTCCACTTT. Drawing the rest from reference TRBV11-2 and TRBJ1-6, the complete variable domain is EAGVAQSPRYKIIEKRQSVAFWCNPISGHATLYWYQQILGQGPKLLIQFQNNGVVDDSQLPKDRFSAERLKGVDSTLKIQPAKLEDSAVYLCASSLRGADNSPLHFGNGTRLTVT.

Note on this clone: One end of the junction fails to match germline, which may point to a read error. The rearrangement links TRBV7-9 to TRBJ2-7; TRBD1 might be the D (6 bases). This CDR3 contains 13 residues. Germline V gene data show CDR1 as SEHNR and CDR2 as FQNEAQ (reference sequence). CDR3 region: CASSSPEGDRNIF. CDR3 DNA sequence: TGTGCCAGCAGCTCCCCAGAGGGGGACCGGAATATATTC. The whole variable domain, remainder taken from reference TRBV7-9 and TRBJ2-7, is DTGVSQNPRHKITKRGQNVTFRCDPISEHNRLYWYRQTLGQGPEFLTYFQNEAQLEKSRLLSDRFSAERPKGSFSTLEIQRTEQGDSAMYLCASSSPEGDRNIFGPGTRLTVT.

The rearrangement joins TRBV19 to TRBJ1-5, with 10 nucleotides matching TRBD1. With V trimmed by 5 bases and J by 5 bases, 9 bases remained unmatched. From germline, CDR1 is LNHDA and CDR2 SQIVND (reference sequence). The CDR3 consists of 16 residues. The CDR3 DNA reads as TGTGCCAGTAGTCCCCGACAGGGGGCCTTGTATCAGCCCCAGCATTTT. This codes for CASSPRQGALYQPQHF.

This chain links TRBV6-1 with TRBJ2-7; a weak D match, TRBD2 (5 bases). V was trimmed by 5 bases and J by 3 bases, leaving 14 bases between them. Germline V lookup: CDR1 MNHNS, CDR2 SASEGT. This CDR3 has 14 amino acids. The CDR3 spells CASSPSRVYYEQYF. Written as DNA, the CDR3 is TGTGCCAGCAGTCCCTCGCGGGTCTACTACGAGCAGTACTTC.